This entry concerns a single T cell receptor (beta chain). This sample was taken from a study of CD8 T cells in Susac syndrome. CDR1 is KGHSH, CDR2 LQKENI, per germline. The CDR3 totals 15 residues. The V segment lost 2 bases and the J segment 7 bases; nucleotides outside the gene matches: 6. Negative isolation yielded the CD8+ and CD4+ T cells, while FACS enriched the TEMRA cells. Random hexamers served to reverse transcribe about 0.5 to 1 ug RNA. TCRdb passed the immunoSEQ multiplex PCR reads through MiXCR, listing each CDR3 protein once. This table has a few hundred thousand distinct CDR3 sequences, 95% appearing once.

The TCR sequence derives from a human donor with multiple sclerosis. The sequenced sample was CD4+ T cells from PBMCs. The gene calls are TRBV18 and TRBJ2-1; 9 nucleotides match TRBD2. In nucleotides, the CDR3 is TGTGCCAGCTCACCAGAGGCTAGCGGGAATAATGAGCAGTTCTTC. It is translated as CASSPEASGNNEQFF.